The rows below give T cell receptor beta chains drawn from one sample of a study of blood T cell repertoires in COVID-19. Method: immunoSEQ multiplex PCR; TCRdb's copy keeps in-frame clones and lacks some. The sample holds some 150,000 clones, over 65% seen once. Material for sequencing was peripheral blood. Receptors were obtained from a man between 65 and 80 years old with acute or convalescent COVID-19. Each CDR3 is given with its conserved first and last residue. A D gene is named only where the DNA matches it firmly. Size is stated for part of the rows, as once, few or many counts, or as a class when the clone is expanded.

CDR3nt: TGTGCCAGCTCACCAACAGACTCTGGAAACACCATATATTTT
CDR3aa: CASSPTDSGNTIYF
v_gene: TRBV18
j_gene: TRBJ1-3
abundance: -
d_gene: -

CDR3nt: TGTGCCAGCTCACCAGGTCCTCGAAACGGGATGTACAATGAGCAGTTCTTC
CDR3aa: CASSPGPRNGMYNEQFF
v_gene: TRBV18
j_gene: TRBJ2-1
abundance: -
d_gene: -

CDR3nt: TGCGCCAGCAGTCCATCTAGCGGGAGTTCCTACGAGCAGTACTTC
CDR3aa: CASSPSSGSSYEQYF
v_gene: TRBV23-1
j_gene: TRBJ2-7
abundance: -
d_gene: TRBD2

CDR3nt: TGTGCCAGCAGTGGGCCGGGACAGAGTTACGAGCAGTACTTC
CDR3aa: CASSGPGQSYEQYF
v_gene: TRBV28
j_gene: TRBJ2-7
abundance: -
d_gene: TRBD1

CDR3nt: TGTGCCAGCGGCGACCGGGACAGGGACAGGTTCTTC
CDR3aa: CASGDRDRDRFF
v_gene: TRBV27
j_gene: TRBJ2-1
abundance: -
d_gene: TRBD1

CDR3nt: TGTGCCAGTAGTATCCTTACAGGGACAGGGGGCGACTATGGCTACACCTTC
CDR3aa: CASSILTGTGGDYGYTF
v_gene: TRBV19
j_gene: TRBJ1-2
abundance: once
d_gene: TRBD1

CDR3nt: TGTGCCAGCAGCTTAAACAGGGGAGACTATGGCTACACCTTC
CDR3aa: CASSLNRGDYGYTF
v_gene: TRBV7-6
j_gene: TRBJ1-2
abundance: -
d_gene: TRBD1

CDR3nt: TGCGCCAGCAGCTTGTTGGGGGCGGCGAACACCGGGGAGCTGTTTTTT
CDR3aa: CASSLLGAANTGELFF
v_gene: TRBV5-1
j_gene: TRBJ2-2
abundance: -
d_gene: -

CDR3nt: TGTGCCAGCAGCTCGGGACTCTACGAGCAGTACTTC
CDR3aa: CASSSGLYEQYF
v_gene: TRBV28
j_gene: TRBJ2-7
abundance: -
d_gene: -

CDR3nt: TGTGCCAGCAGCTTAATTGTCCCGACAGGGGCTAACTATGGCTACACCTTC
CDR3aa: CASSLIVPTGANYGYTF
v_gene: TRBV7-9
j_gene: TRBJ1-2
abundance: -
d_gene: TRBD1

CDR3nt: TGTGCCACCAGCAGAGATCAGGTTAGCTCCTACGAGCAGTACTTC
CDR3aa: CATSRDQVSSYEQYF
v_gene: TRBV15
j_gene: TRBJ2-7
abundance: -
d_gene: -

CDR3nt: TGTGCCAGCAGCGACAGGGGGGGAGCCAAAAACATTCAGTACTTC
CDR3aa: CASSDRGGAKNIQYF
v_gene: TRBV9
j_gene: TRBJ2-4
abundance: -
d_gene: -

CDR3nt: TGTGCCATCACCCCAGGGGGCTTGAACCTGGATGGCTACACCTTC
CDR3aa: CAITPGGLNLDGYTF
v_gene: TRBV10-3
j_gene: TRBJ1-2
abundance: -
d_gene: TRBD1

CDR3nt: TGTGCCAGCCACCGCCCGGGACAGGGGGATCTTAGGGGCACCTTC
CDR3aa: CASHRPGQGDLRGTF
v_gene: TRBV28
j_gene: TRBJ1-2
abundance: -
d_gene: TRBD1

CDR3nt: TGTGCCAGCAGCTATGGAGGCTACAATGAGCAGTTCTTC
CDR3aa: CASSYGGYNEQFF
v_gene: TRBV3-1/TRBV3-2
j_gene: TRBJ2-1
abundance: -
d_gene: -

CDR3nt: TGTGCCAGCAGTTTACTAGCGGGAGTTTCGGGTGAGCAGTACTTC
CDR3aa: CASSLLAGVSGEQYF
v_gene: TRBV28
j_gene: TRBJ2-7
abundance: -
d_gene: TRBD2

CDR3nt: TGTGCCAGCAGTTACTCTACTACTAGCGGGGCATCTGAGCAGTTCTTC
CDR3aa: CASSYSTTSGASEQFF
v_gene: TRBV6-5
j_gene: TRBJ2-1
abundance: -
d_gene: TRBD2

CDR3nt: TGTGCCAGCAGCCAAGCTGTAGCGGGAGGCGCCCCGGATACGCAGTATTTT
CDR3aa: CASSQAVAGGAPDTQYF
v_gene: TRBV3-1/TRBV3-2
j_gene: TRBJ2-3
abundance: once
d_gene: TRBD2

CDR3nt: TGTGCCATCAGTGGCTTAGAGGGCGCTGAAGCTTTCTTT
CDR3aa: CAISGLEGAEAFF
v_gene: TRBV10-3
j_gene: TRBJ1-1
abundance: -
d_gene: -

CDR3nt: TGCGCCAGCAGTAACAGGGGACTAGCGGAGTACGAGCAGTACTTC
CDR3aa: CASSNRGLAEYEQYF
v_gene: TRBV10-2
j_gene: TRBJ2-7
abundance: -
d_gene: TRBD2

CDR3nt: TGTGCCAGCGGGACAGGGGATCAGCCCCAGCATTTT
CDR3aa: CASGTGDQPQHF
v_gene: TRBV7-9
j_gene: TRBJ1-5
abundance: -
d_gene: TRBD1